Each of the 15 T cell receptor beta chains below was sequenced from the same sample in a study of OX40 agonist ivuxolimab in advanced cancers. The repertoire was sequenced with immunoSEQ multiplex PCR; TCRdb's copy has only in-frame clones and lacks some. The data contain 55,000 to 80,000 clones, 91% of them seen just once; the ten biggest clones take up 4.5% to 5.5%. The sample in question was CD4+ or CD8+ T cells sorted from blood, obtained in a trial of the OX40 agonist ivuxolimab. The origin of the receptors is an adult with an advanced solid tumor such as melanoma, head and neck, liver or kidney cancer.

The genes are TRBV9 and TRBJ2-1, with D tentatively TRBD2 (6 bases). The CDR3 covers 15 residues. Per the germline V gene, CDR1 is SGDLS and CDR2 is YYNGEE. V was cut by 0 bases and J by 7 bases, with 14 bases left in between. CDR3 amino acids: CASSVASVVRNEQFF. In DNA form, the CDR3 reads TGTGCCAGCAGCGTAGCTAGCGTAGTGAGGAATGAGCAGTTCTTC.

The genes are TRBV7-9 and TRBJ2-1, with 11 nucleotides matching TRBD2. The CDR3 contains 16 residues. Unmatched junction bases numbered 5, after V lost 0 bases and J lost 7 bases. Germline values: CDR1 SEHNR, CDR2 FQNEAQ (reference sequence). CDR3 protein: CASSLARGLAENEQFF. The CDR3 region has the DNA TGTGCCAGCAGCTTAGCCAGGGGACTAGCGGAAAATGAGCAGTTCTTC.

This chain uses TRBV7-3 with TRBJ2-7, with D perhaps matching TRBD1 (8 bases). V was cut by 1 base and J by 6 bases, with 16 bases left in between. The CDR3 loop spans 15 amino acids. Germline CDR1 reads SGHTA; CDR2 reads FQGTGA. CDR3 sequence (DNA): TGTGCCAGCAGCTTAAGTGGACAGGGAGGGAGCGAGCAGTACTTC. Its protein product is CASSLSGQGGSEQYF.

This rearrangement joins TRBV28 to TRBJ1-2, with 8 nucleotides matching TRBD1. The CDR3 extends over 15 amino acids. Per germline, CDR1 MDHEN and CDR2 SYDVKM. Unmatched junction bases numbered 7, after V lost 3 bases and J lost 4 bases. The DNA of the CDR3 is TGTGCCAGCAGTTTCCGACAGGGGCAAACCTATGGCTACACCTTC. It codes for CASSFRQGQTYGYTF.

The chain combines TRBV7-8 with TRBJ1-5; TRBD1 is a possible D gene (5 bases). Germline-derived CDR1 and CDR2 are SGHVS and FQNEAQ. The CDR3 is 13 residues long. Trimming took off 5 bases at V and 7 bases at J, with 12 bases between the two ends. The CDR3 sequence: CASSKEGLQPQHF. The CDR3 nucleotides read TGTGCCAGCAGCAAAGAGGGACTACAGCCCCAGCATTTT.

The V call is TRBV5-8, the J call TRBJ2-5; 13 bases line up with TRBD2. CDR1 SGHTS and CDR2 YDEGEE come from the germline V gene. V lost 4 bases, J lost 3 bases, and 6 bases stayed unmatched. The CDR3 sequence is 16 residues long. CDR3: CASSLGGLAGKETQYF. DNA for the CDR3: TGTGCCAGCAGCCTTGGGGGACTAGCGGGAAAAGAGACCCAGTACTTC.

V usage is TRBV5-6 and J usage is TRBJ1-2; TRBD1 aligns across 7 bases. The CDR3 covers 16 residues. With 0 bases clipped from V and 7 bases from J, the junction kept 12 bases outside the gene matches. Germline V gene data show CDR1 as SGHDT and CDR2 as YYEEEE. As DNA, the CDR3 is TGTGCCAGCAGCTTGGGCCCGGACAGGACCAGTATTGGCTACACCTTC. This translates into CASSLGPDRTSIGYTF.

The chain recombines TRBV6-6 with TRBJ2-7; 7 nucleotides agree with TRBD2. V was pared by 5 bases and J by 3 bases, with 7 bases of the junction left unmatched. The CDR3 runs to 14 residues. Germline CDR1 and CDR2: MNHNY and SVGAGI (reference sequence). The CDR3 DNA follows: TGTGCCAGCAGTCACGACGGGGGGAGCTACGAGCAGTACTTC. Protein product: CASSHDGGSYEQYF.

The table lists this clone with a few counts. V is TRBV10-3 and J is TRBJ1-1, with no clear D. Germline CDR1 and CDR2: ENHRY and SYGVKD. This CDR3 contains 11 residues. The germline V and J ends were trimmed by 0 bases and 10 bases, with 6 bases remaining between them. The CDR3 sequence is CAISESHSAFF. The CDR3 DNA reads as TGTGCCATCAGTGAGTCCCACTCAGCTTTCTTT.

The genes are TRBV14 and TRBJ2-7, with TRBD1 identical over 9 bases. This CDR3 spans 16 amino acids. V shed 0 bases and J 4 bases; nucleotides not matched to a gene: 7. The germline CDR1 and CDR2 sequences are SGHDN and FVKESK. The CDR3 sequence is CASSQDSGTGMYEQYF. The CDR3 nucleotides are TGTGCCAGCAGCCAAGACTCCGGGACAGGGATGTACGAGCAGTACTTC.

The V call is TRBV30, the J call TRBJ1-2; 7 nucleotides align to TRBD1. The CDR3 covers 12 residues. Germline V gives CDR1 GTSNPN, CDR2 SVGIG (reference sequence). The CDR3 region is CARGQTNYGYTF. CDR3 coding DNA: TGTGCTCGGGGACAGACTAACTATGGCTACACCTTC.

The V gene is TRBV29-1, the J gene TRBJ2-5; 8 bases line up with TRBD1. Germline trimming cut 0 bases from V and 5 bases from J; bases unmatched to any gene: 5. This CDR3 has 14 amino acids. CDR1 is SQVTM and CDR2 is ANQGSEA in the germline V gene. DNA of the CDR3: TGCAGCGTTGAAGATCCAGGGGGCAGGGAGACCCAGTACTTC. It codes for CSVEDPGGRETQYF. Supplemented by reference TRBV29-1 and TRBJ2-5, the full variable domain reads SAVISQKPSRDICQRGTSLTIQCQVDSQVTMMFWYRQQPGQSLTLIATANQGSEATYESGFVIDKFPISRPNLTFSTLTVSNMSPEDSSIYLCSVEDPGGRETQYFGPGTRLLVL.

The chain has TRBV4-1 and TRBJ2-7, with D tentatively TRBD2 (5 bases). The CDR3 length is 15 residues. The germline V and J ends were trimmed by 0 bases and 4 bases, with 13 bases remaining between them. Germline CDR1 and CDR2: MGHRA and YSYEKL. The CDR3 sequence is CASSQDRRTLYEQYF. The CDR3 DNA reads as TGCGCCAGCAGCCAAGATCGTCGGACTCTGTACGAGCAGTACTTC.

This clone was counted between two and nine times. The chain carries TRBV5-6 and TRBJ2-2, with 9 bases matching TRBD2. Germline V gene lookup returns CDR1 SGHDT and CDR2 YYEEEE. This CDR3 has 17 residues. J lost 5 bases, V lost 0 bases, and 8 bases had no gene match. This CDR3 reads CASSLGGGRAGTGELFF. CDR3 DNA sequence: TGTGCCAGCAGCTTGGGGGGCGGGAGGGCCGGAACCGGGGAGCTGTTTTTT.

This sequence joins TRBV28 and TRBJ1-4, with D unresolved. V dropped 2 bases and J dropped 7 bases, with 5 bases sitting between them. CDR3 length: 12 residues. Looked up from germline, CDR1 is MDHEN and CDR2 is SYDVKM. The CDR3 coding sequence is TGTGCCAGCAGTTTAGTATCTGAAAAACTGTTTTTT. The encoded protein is CASSLVSEKLFF.